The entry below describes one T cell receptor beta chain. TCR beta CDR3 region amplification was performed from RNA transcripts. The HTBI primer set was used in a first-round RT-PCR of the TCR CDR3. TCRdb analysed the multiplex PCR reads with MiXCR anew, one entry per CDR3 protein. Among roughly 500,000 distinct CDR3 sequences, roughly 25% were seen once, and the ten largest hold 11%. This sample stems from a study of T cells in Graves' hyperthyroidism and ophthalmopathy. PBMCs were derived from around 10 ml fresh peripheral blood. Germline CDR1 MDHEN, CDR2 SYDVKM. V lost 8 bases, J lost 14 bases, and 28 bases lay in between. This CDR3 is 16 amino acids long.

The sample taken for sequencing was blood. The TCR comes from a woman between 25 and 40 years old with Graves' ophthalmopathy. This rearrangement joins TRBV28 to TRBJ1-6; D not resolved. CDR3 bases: TGTGCCAGCGCAAAAAAATTTGGCTCGTTTGACGAATCCCTCCACTTT. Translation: CASAKKFGSFDESLHF.